The source of this T cell receptor beta chain is a study of blood T cell repertoires in COVID-19. On the study more broadly: Italy, Spain and the United States were the sources of the convalescent and acute COVID-19 samples. The cDNA or gDNA used as material had been derived from T cells, B-cell-depleted T cells, or PBMCs.

Per the original data handling: Estimated nucleated cell counts came from reference gene primer amplification. This table comes from immunoSEQ multiplex PCR, and its TCRdb copy is limited to in-frame clones, with some not included. That table gives V, J and clone size, and the DNA gave D and trimming. The sample yields fewer than 250,000 clones, around 90% seen once. Sequenced input: peripheral blood. The TCR was taken from a man in his sixties who had recovered from COVID-19.

The CDR3, as DNA: TGTGCCAGCAGCTTGACAGGGGGAACCTACGAGCAGTACTTC. It translates to CASSLTGGTYEQYF. This chain connects TRBV7-8 to TRBJ2-7, with TRBD1 matching over 9 bases. The CDR3 covers 14 residues. The germline CDR1 and CDR2 sequences are SGHVS and FQNEAQ. V lost 3 bases, J lost 2 bases, and 2 bases stayed unmatched.